These 13 T cell receptor beta chains were all obtained from the same sample, sequenced in a study of cytotoxic CD8 clonotypes in ibrutinib-treated CLL. Sequenced by immunoSEQ multiplex PCR; TCRdb stores in-frame clones only, minus some. The table lists 150,000 to 200,000 clones, more than 75% of them singletons. Sequencing was performed on PBMCs, taken after 12 months of ibrutinib treatment. The receptors were gathered from a human donor with chronic lymphocytic leukemia.

The chain combines TRBV18 with TRBJ2-7, with D possibly being TRBD1 (5 bases). Trimming removed 3 bases from V and 6 bases from J, with 15 bases in between. Germline loops: CDR1 KGHSH, CDR2 LQKENI. This CDR3 contains 14 residues. CDR3 bases: TGTGCCAGCTCACCTGGAAGGGGCACATCCGAGCAGTACTTC. It codes for CASSPGRGTSEQYF.

The chain links TRBV6-5 to TRBJ1-3; D is uncertain. Per germline, CDR1 MNHEY and CDR2 SVGAGI. CDR3 length: 16 residues. The V gene lost 0 bases and the J gene lost 2 bases, with 11 bases spanning the gap. The CDR3 nucleotides are TGTGCCAGCAGTTACTCGAAGGTCCGGACTGGAAACACCATATATTTT. This codes for CASSYSKVRTGNTIYF.

This chain uses TRBV7-2 with TRBJ1-1; tentatively, D is TRBD1 (5 bases). CDR1 is SGHTA and CDR2 is FQGNSA in the germline V gene. The CDR3 runs 16 residues. V shed 4 bases and J shed 5 bases, with 20 bases lying between them. CDR3: CASSSRVGVGRTEAFF. The CDR3 DNA follows: TGTGCCAGCAGCTCCCGGGTGGGGGTAGGAAGGACTGAAGCTTTCTTT.

This chain connects TRBV9 to TRBJ1-2; 8 nucleotides line up with TRBD1. V lost 0 bases, J lost 6 bases, and 4 bases stayed unmatched. CDR3 length: 14 residues. Per germline, CDR1 SGDLS and CDR2 YYNGEE. The CDR3 loop is CASSVGTGTNGYTF. As DNA, the CDR3 is TGTGCCAGCAGCGTAGGGACAGGGACGAATGGCTACACCTTC.

This clone occurred many times. The rearrangement joins TRBV4-3 to TRBJ2-7, with 9 bases aligning to TRBD2. The CDR3 is 18 amino acids. Germline values: CDR1 LGHNA, CDR2 YSLEER. The trim removed 1 base at V and 4 bases at J, leaving 14 bases unmatched. CDR3 nucleotides: TGCGCCAGCAGCCAAGGTCCCCTATCTGGGACTAGCCTATACGAGCAGTACTTC. Protein: CASSQGPLSGTSLYEQYF.

The chain joins TRBV20-1 to TRBJ2-5; no definite D call. CDR1 DFQATT and CDR2 SNEGSKA come from the germline V gene (reference sequence). V was trimmed by 6 bases and J by 5 bases, leaving 7 bases between them. The CDR3 extends over 10 amino acids. CDR3 DNA sequence: TGCAGTGCCTTGCGGGAGACCCAGTACTTC. Translated, it gives CSALRETQYF.

This sequence joins TRBV11-3 and TRBJ2-1; 9 nucleotides line up with TRBD2. Losses at the gene ends were 0 bases for V and 2 bases for J; bases not matched to a gene: 8. The CDR3 has 18 residues. The germline CDR1 and CDR2 sequences are SGHNT and YENEEA. CDR3 in amino acids: CASSLDGRSGRPYNEQFF. The CDR3 region has the DNA TGTGCCAGCAGCTTAGATGGGAGGAGCGGGAGGCCCTACAATGAGCAGTTCTTC.

The chain joins TRBV5-6 to TRBJ1-3, with D possibly matching TRBD1 (5 bases). V was pared by 3 bases and J by 4 bases, with 11 bases between. This CDR3 contains 14 residues. The V gene's germline CDR1 is SGHDT and CDR2 YYEEEE. Here the CDR3 DNA reads TGTGCCAGCAGCTGGGGCGGGCAGGGAAACACCATATATTTT. Translation gives CASSWGGQGNTIYF.

The chain has TRBV5-1 and TRBJ2-7; TRBD1 matches at 10 bases. The CDR3 consists of 15 residues. With 6 bases clipped from V and 5 bases from J, the junction kept 11 bases outside the gene matches. CDR1 is SGHRS and CDR2 is YFSETQ in the germline V gene. The DNA of the CDR3 is TGCGCCAGCACTCCCACCCGGGACAGGGGCGACGAGCAGTACTTC. Translating it yields CASTPTRDRGDEQYF.

The rearrangement links TRBV5-1 to TRBJ2-3; 8 bases are a match to TRBD2. Germline V gives CDR1 SGHRS, CDR2 YFSETQ. The CDR3 covers 17 residues. With V trimmed by 4 bases and J by 1 base, 11 bases remained unmatched. This CDR3 is CASSPTVGAGGTDTQYF. The CDR3 nucleotides read TGCGCCAGCAGCCCGACAGTTGGAGCGGGGGGCACAGATACGCAGTATTTT.

J is TRBJ2-1 and V is TRBV7-3, with a weak D call TRBD1 (5 bases). V was trimmed by 2 bases and J by 6 bases, leaving 8 bases between them. This CDR3 region has 13 residues. In germline, CDR1 is SGHTA, CDR2 FQGTGA. CDR3 bases: TGTGCCAGCAGCTTAGGGCAGGGCAATGAGCAGTTCTTC. Translated: CASSLGQGNEQFF.

This sequence joins TRBV27 and TRBJ2-1; D call uncertain. CDR1 MNHEY and CDR2 SMNVEV come from the germline V gene (reference sequence). CDR3 length: 12 amino acids. The V end was cut by 4 bases, the J end by 8 bases, with 9 bases between. The CDR3 bases are TGTGCCAGCAGTTCTAACAGCTATGAGCAGTTCTTC. Encoded protein: CASSSNSYEQFF.

The J gene is TRBJ2-1, the V gene TRBV2, with 12 bases fitting TRBD1. CDR1 is SNHLY, CDR2 FYNNEI, per germline. This CDR3 contains 15 residues. J gave up 7 bases and V 6 bases, and 7 bases lay outside the gene matches. Here the CDR3 reads CASSAGQGAMNEQFF. CDR3 coding DNA: TGTGCCAGCAGCGCGGGACAGGGGGCTATGAATGAGCAGTTCTTC.